This T cell receptor beta chain was sequenced in a study of a mutant IDH1 vaccine in newly diagnosed glioma. Study-wide background: Earlier therapy was either radiotherapy, temozolomide, or both, and most got both. Notes on the study in general: Immune responses induced by the vaccine were seen in approximately 93% of patients, spanning multiple MHC alleles.

Time point: baseline, week 1 (first vaccination visit). Regarding treatment: pre-vaccination baseline after standard-of-care therapy. New IDH1-mutant, ATRX-lost WHO grade 3 or 4 astrocytomas occurred in donors. Clones were sequenced by immunoSEQ multiplex PCR, and TCRdb holds only the in-frame ones, with some missing. The table has roughly 71,000 clones, 80% to 90% seen once. With regard to this clone: As yet, its antigen is unknown.

This CDR3 has 15 residues. V was pared by 6 bases and J by 6 bases, with 20 bases between. The germline V gene encodes CDR1 ENHRY and CDR2 SYGVKD. The material was PBMCs, obtained from a glioma patient treated with radiotherapy, temozolomide or both. This chain links TRBV10-3 with TRBJ1-2; D gene ambiguous. This sequence was found in a man aged 25 to 45 with glioma. The CDR3 here is CAISPRVGIDDGYTF. The CDR3, as DNA: TGTGCCATCAGCCCGAGAGTGGGGATCGATGATGGCTACACCTTC.